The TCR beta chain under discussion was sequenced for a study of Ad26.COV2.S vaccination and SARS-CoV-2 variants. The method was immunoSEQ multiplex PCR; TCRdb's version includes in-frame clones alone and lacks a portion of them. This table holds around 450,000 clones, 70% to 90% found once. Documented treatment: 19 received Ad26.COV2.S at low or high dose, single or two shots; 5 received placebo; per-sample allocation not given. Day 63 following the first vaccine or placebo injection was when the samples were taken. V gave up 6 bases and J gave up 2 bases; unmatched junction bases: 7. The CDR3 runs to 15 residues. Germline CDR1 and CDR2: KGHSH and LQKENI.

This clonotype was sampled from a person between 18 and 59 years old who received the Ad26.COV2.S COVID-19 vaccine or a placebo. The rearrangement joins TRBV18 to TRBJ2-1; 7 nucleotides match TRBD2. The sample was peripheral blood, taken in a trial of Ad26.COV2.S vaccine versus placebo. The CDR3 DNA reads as TGTGCCAGCTCCTGGGGTCGGGGGGCCTACAATGAGCAGTTCTTC. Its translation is CASSWGRGAYNEQFF.